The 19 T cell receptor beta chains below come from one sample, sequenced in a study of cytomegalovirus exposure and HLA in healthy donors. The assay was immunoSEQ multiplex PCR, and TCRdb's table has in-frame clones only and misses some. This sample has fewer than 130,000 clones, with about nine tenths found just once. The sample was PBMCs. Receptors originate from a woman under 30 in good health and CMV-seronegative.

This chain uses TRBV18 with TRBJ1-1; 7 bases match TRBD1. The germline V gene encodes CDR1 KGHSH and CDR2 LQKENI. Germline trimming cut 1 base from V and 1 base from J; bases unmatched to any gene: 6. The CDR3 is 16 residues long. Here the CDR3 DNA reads TGTGCCAGCTCACCACTCCTCACAGGGGCGAACACTGAAGCTTTCTTT. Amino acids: CASSPLLTGANTEAFF.

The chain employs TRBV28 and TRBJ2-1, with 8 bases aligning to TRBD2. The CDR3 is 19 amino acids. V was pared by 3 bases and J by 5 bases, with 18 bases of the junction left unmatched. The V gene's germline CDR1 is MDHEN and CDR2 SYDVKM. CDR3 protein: CASSLRRGSGSSFDNEQFF. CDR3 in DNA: TGTGCCAGCAGTTTGAGACGGGGGAGCGGGAGTTCGTTCGACAATGAGCAGTTCTTC. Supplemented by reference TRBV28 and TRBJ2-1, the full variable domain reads DVKVTQSSRYLVKRTGEKVFLECVQDMDHENMFWYRQDPGLGLRLIYFSYDVKMKEKGDIPEGYSVSREKKERFSLILESASTNQTSMYLCASSLRRGSGSSFDNEQFFGPGTRLTVL.

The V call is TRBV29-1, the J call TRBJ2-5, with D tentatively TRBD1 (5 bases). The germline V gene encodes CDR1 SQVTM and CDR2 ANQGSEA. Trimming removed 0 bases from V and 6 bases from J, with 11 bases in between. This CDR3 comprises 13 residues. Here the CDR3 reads CSVEDPRAKTQYF. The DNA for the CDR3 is TGCAGCGTTGAAGATCCCAGGGCAAAGACCCAGTACTTC.

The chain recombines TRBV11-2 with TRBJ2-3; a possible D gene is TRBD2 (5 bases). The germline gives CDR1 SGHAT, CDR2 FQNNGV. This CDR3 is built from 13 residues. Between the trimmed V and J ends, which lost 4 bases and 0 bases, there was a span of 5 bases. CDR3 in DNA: TGTGCCAGCAGCTCTAGCAGCACAGATACGCAGTATTTT. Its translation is CASSSSSTDTQYF.

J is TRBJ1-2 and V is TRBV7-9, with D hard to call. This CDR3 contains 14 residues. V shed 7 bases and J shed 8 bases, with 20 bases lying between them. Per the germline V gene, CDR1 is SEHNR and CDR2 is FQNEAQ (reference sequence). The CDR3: CASTQANFSGGYTF. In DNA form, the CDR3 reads TGTGCCAGCACCCAGGCCAATTTCTCTGGAGGCTACACCTTC.

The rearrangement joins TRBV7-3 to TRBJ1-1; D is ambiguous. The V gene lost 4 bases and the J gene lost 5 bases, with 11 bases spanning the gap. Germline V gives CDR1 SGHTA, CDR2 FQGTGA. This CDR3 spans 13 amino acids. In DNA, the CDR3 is TGTGCCAGCAGCTCACACCGTGCAACTGAAGCTTTCTTT. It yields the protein CASSSHRATEAFF.

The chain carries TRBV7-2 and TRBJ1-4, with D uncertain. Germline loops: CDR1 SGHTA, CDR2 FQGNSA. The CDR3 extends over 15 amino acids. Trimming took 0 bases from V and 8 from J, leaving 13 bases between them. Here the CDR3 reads CASSLARATSEKLFF. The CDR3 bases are TGTGCCAGCAGCTTAGCGAGAGCGACTTCGGAAAAACTGTTTTTT.

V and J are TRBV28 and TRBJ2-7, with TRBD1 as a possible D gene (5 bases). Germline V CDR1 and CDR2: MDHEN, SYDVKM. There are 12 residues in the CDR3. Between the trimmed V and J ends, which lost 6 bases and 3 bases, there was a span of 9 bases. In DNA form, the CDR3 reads TGTGCCAGCAGGTCCACAGGCTACGAGCAGTACTTC. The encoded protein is CASRSTGYEQYF.

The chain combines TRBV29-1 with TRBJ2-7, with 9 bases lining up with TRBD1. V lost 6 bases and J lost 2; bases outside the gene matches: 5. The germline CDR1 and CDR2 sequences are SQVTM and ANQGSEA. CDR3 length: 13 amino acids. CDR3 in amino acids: CSVTGTGTYEQYF. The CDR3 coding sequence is TGCAGCGTGACCGGGACAGGGACCTACGAGCAGTACTTC.

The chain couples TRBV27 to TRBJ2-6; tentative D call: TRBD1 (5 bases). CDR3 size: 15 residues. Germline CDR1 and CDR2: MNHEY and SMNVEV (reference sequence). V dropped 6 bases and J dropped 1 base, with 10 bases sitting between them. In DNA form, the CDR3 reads TGTGCCAGCAGACCAGACAGATCTGGGGCCAACGTCCTGACTTTC. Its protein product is CASRPDRSGANVLTF.

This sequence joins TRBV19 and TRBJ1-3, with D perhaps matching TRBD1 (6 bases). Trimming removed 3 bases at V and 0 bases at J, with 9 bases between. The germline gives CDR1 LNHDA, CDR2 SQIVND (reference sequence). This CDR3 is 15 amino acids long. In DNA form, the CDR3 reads TGTGCCAGTAGTATTGGACAGCGCTCTGGAAACACCATATATTTT. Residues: CASSIGQRSGNTIYF. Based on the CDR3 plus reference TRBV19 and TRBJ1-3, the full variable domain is DGGITQSPKYLFRKEGQNVTLSCEQNLNHDAMYWYRQDPGQGLRLIYYSQIVNDFQKGDIAEGYSVSREKKESFPLTVTSAQKNPTAFYLCASSIGQRSGNTIYFGEGSWLTVV.

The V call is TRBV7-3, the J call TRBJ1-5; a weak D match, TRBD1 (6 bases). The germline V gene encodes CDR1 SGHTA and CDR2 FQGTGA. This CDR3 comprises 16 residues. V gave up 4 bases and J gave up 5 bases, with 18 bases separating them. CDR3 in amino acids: CASSYPRGLGDQPQHF. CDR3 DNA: TGTGCCAGCAGCTACCCCAGGGGATTGGGGGATCAGCCCCAGCATTTT.

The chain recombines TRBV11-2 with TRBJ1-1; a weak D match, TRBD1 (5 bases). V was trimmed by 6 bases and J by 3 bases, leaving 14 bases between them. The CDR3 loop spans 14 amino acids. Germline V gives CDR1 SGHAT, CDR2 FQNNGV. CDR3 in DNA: TGTGCCAGCAGTCCAGGGTACGGAGACACTGAAGCTTTCTTT. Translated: CASSPGYGDTEAFF.

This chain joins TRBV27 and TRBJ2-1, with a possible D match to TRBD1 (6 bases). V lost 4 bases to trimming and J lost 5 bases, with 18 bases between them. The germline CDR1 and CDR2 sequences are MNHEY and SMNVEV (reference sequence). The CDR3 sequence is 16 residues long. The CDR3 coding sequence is TGTGCCAGCAGTTCCACGACAGGCCCGTTGGACAATGAGCAGTTCTTC. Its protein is CASSSTTGPLDNEQFF.

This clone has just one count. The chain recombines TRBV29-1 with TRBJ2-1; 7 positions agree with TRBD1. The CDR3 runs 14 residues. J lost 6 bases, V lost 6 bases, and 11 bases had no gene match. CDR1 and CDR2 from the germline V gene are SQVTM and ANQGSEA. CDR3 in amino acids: CSVAYRGHVNEQFF. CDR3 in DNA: TGCAGCGTGGCCTACAGGGGTCACGTCAATGAGCAGTTCTTC.

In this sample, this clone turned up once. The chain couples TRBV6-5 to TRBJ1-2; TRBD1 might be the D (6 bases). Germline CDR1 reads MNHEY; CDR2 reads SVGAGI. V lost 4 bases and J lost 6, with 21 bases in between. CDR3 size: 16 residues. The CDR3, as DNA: TGTGCCAGCAGTTTACTCTCGCAGGGGCTGAAGAATGGCTACACCTTC. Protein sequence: CASSLLSQGLKNGYTF.

The CDR3 nucleotides read TGTGCCAGCACCGGGGGTTGGGGTCCGGACGAGCAGTACTTC. Protein: CASTGGWGPDEQYF. The genes are TRBV6-1 and TRBJ2-7; TRBD2 might be the D (6 bases). The CDR3 is 14 residues long. V was pared by 7 bases and J by 5 bases, with 18 bases between. Germline values: CDR1 MNHNS, CDR2 SASEGT.

The CDR3 bases are TGTGCCAGCAGTGAGGGAGCCACAGATACGCAGTATTTT. This sequence encodes CASSEGATDTQYF. The V and J genes are TRBV6-4 and TRBJ2-3; the D gene is possibly TRBD2 (5 bases). Germline CDR1 and CDR2: MRHNA and SNTAGT. V was trimmed by 3 bases and J by 2 bases, leaving 6 bases between them. The CDR3 is 13 amino acids.

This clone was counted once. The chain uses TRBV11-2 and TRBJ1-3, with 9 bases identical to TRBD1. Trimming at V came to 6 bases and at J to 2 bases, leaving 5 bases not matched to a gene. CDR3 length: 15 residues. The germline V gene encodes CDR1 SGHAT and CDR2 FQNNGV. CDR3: CASRPDRGAGNTIYF. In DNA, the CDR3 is TGTGCCAGCAGGCCGGACAGGGGCGCTGGAAACACCATATATTTT.